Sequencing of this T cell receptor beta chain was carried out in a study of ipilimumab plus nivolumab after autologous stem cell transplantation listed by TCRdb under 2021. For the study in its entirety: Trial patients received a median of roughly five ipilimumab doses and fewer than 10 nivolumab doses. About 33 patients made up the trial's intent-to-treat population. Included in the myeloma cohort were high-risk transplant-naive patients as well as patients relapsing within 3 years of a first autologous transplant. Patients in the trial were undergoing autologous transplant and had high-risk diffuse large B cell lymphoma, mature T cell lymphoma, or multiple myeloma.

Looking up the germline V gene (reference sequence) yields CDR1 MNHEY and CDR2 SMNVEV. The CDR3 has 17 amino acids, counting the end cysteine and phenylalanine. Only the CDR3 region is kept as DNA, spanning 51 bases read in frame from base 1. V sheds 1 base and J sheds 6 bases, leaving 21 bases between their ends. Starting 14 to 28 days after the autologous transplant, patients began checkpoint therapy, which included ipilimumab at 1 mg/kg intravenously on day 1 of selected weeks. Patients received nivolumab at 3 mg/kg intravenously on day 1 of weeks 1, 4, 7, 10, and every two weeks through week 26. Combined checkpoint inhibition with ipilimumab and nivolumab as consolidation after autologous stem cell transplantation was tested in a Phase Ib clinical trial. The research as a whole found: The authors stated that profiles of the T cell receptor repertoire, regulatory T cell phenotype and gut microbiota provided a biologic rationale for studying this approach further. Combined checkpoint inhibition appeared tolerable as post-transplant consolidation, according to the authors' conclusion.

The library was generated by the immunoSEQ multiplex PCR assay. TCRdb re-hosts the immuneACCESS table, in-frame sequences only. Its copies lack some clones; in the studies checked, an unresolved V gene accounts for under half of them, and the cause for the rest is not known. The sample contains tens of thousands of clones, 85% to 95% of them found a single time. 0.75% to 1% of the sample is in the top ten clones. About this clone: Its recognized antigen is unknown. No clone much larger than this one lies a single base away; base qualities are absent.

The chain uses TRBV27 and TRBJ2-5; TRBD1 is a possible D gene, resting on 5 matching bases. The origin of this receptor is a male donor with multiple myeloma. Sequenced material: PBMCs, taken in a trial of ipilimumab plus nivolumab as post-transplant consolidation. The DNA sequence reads TGTGCCAGCAGTTTATTAGGGGTTGAAGGCGGTCGAAAGACCCAGTACTTC. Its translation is CASSLLGVEGGRKTQYF.